What follows are 28 T cell receptor beta chains derived from one specimen sequenced in a study of blood T cell repertoires in COVID-19. Assay: immunoSEQ multiplex PCR; the TCRdb copy retains only in-frame clones and omits some. The profile shows a few hundred thousand clones, nearly 90% of them singletons. The sequencing input was peripheral blood. The receptors were sampled from a woman younger than 35 who had recovered from COVID-19.

The V gene is TRBV19, the J gene TRBJ2-1; TRBD2 agrees at 11 bases. Trimming cost V 4 bases and J 4 bases; bases outside gene matches: 6. CDR3 length: 16 amino acids. Germline lookup yields CDR1 LNHDA and CDR2 SQIVND (reference sequence). CDR3 nucleotides: TGTGCCAGTAGTAAGGGTCGACTAGCGGGGTACAATGAGCAGTTCTTC. It is translated as CASSKGRLAGYNEQFF.

The chain is built from TRBV30 and TRBJ2-3; a possible D gene is TRBD2 (7 bases). The CDR3 covers 16 residues. From germline, CDR1 is GTSNPN and CDR2 SVGIG (reference sequence). With 0 bases removed from V and 0 bases from J, the gap between germline ends came to 13 bases. Written as DNA, the CDR3 is TGTGCCTGGAGTGTTGGAGCGGGGACAAGCACAGATACGCAGTATTTT. This codes for CAWSVGAGTSTDTQYF.

The chain is built from TRBV7-7 and TRBJ2-3; the D gene is possibly TRBD2 (5 bases). Germline values: CDR1 SSHAT, CDR2 FNYEAQ (reference sequence). The CDR3 totals 15 residues. V lost 1 base to trimming and J lost 4 bases, with 12 bases between them. The CDR3 region has the DNA TGTGCCAGCAGCTTAGGGTATCGGGATGCAGATACGCAGTATTTT. Amino acids: CASSLGYRDADTQYF.

The V call is TRBV18, the J call TRBJ1-1; D is ambiguous. The CDR3 has 14 amino acids. The germline gives CDR1 KGHSH, CDR2 LQKENI. V lost 6 bases to trimming and J lost 4 bases, with 15 bases between them. CDR3 nucleotide sequence: TGTGCCAGCTCCACCGGGGTCGAGGGCACTGAAGCTTTCTTT. Translated: CASSTGVEGTEAFF.

V usage is TRBV6-1 and J usage is TRBJ1-1; TRBD1 is a possible D gene (6 bases). Deletions cut 1 base from V and 8 bases from J, with 11 bases between. In germline, CDR1 is MNHNS, CDR2 SASEGT. CDR3 size: 13 residues. CDR3 amino acids: CASSEVGTLEAFF. CDR3 coding DNA: TGTGCCAGCAGTGAAGTCGGGACACTCGAAGCTTTCTTT.

This chain connects TRBV5-5 to TRBJ2-7, with a tentative D call TRBD1 (5 bases). The germline V gene has CDR1 SGHKS and CDR2 YYEKEE (reference sequence). V lost 5 bases to trimming and J lost 3 bases, with 9 bases between them. The CDR3 loop spans 12 amino acids. Written as DNA, the CDR3 is TGTGCCAGCAGTGAAGGGGTCTACGAGCAGTACTTC. It encodes CASSEGVYEQYF.

This clone showed up just a few times. The rearrangement joins TRBV4-3 to TRBJ2-7; D may be TRBD1 (5 bases). Germline CDR1 reads LGHNA; CDR2 reads YSLEER. The length of the CDR3 is 16 residues. With 0 bases removed from V and 4 bases from J, the gap between germline ends came to 16 bases. The CDR3 sequence is CASSQDRAGPAYEQYF. In DNA form, the CDR3 reads TGCGCCAGCAGCCAAGATAGGGCAGGGCCGGCATACGAGCAGTACTTC.

This clone turned up a few times. V is TRBV7-9 and J is TRBJ1-1, with a tentative D call TRBD1 (6 bases). Germline V gene data show CDR1 as SEHNR and CDR2 as FQNEAQ (reference sequence). This CDR3 region has 15 residues. V was cut by 2 bases and J by 0 bases, with 10 bases left in between. The DNA of the CDR3 is TGTGCCAGCAGCTTAACAGGGAATATGAACACTGAAGCTTTCTTT. This codes for CASSLTGNMNTEAFF.

The gene calls are TRBV19 and TRBJ1-5; tentatively, D is TRBD1 (6 bases). The V and J ends lost 5 bases and 0 bases respectively, with 17 bases between them. Per germline, CDR1 LNHDA and CDR2 SQIVND (reference sequence). CDR3 length: 17 amino acids. CDR3 coding DNA: TGTGCCAGTAGTTTTCGCGACAGGCCGGCTAGCAATCAGCCCCAGCATTTT. Protein sequence: CASSFRDRPASNQPQHF. Full variable domain (rest looked up from reference TRBV19 and TRBJ1-5): DGGITQSPKYLFRKEGQNVTLSCEQNLNHDAMYWYRQDPGQGLRLIYYSQIVNDFQKGDIAEGYSVSREKKESFPLTVTSAQKNPTAFYLCASSFRDRPASNQPQHFGDGTRLSIL.

The V call is TRBV7-2, the J call TRBJ1-5; 9 positions agree with TRBD1. Germline loops: CDR1 SGHTA, CDR2 FQGNSA. CDR3 length: 14 residues. Trimming took 6 bases from V and 2 from J; bases not matched to a gene: 2. CDR3 sequence (DNA): TGTGCCAGCAGGGACAGGGGAGGCAATCAGCCCCAGCATTTT. Its translation is CASRDRGGNQPQHF.

The V and J genes are TRBV15 and TRBJ2-1, with D possibly matching TRBD1 (6 bases). Looked up from germline, CDR1 is LNHNV and CDR2 is YYDKDF (reference sequence). This CDR3 region has 13 residues. V gave up 5 bases and J gave up 15 bases, with 20 bases separating them. DNA for the CDR3: TGTGCCACCAGCGGGACGGACAGAGGAGATTGGTTCTTC. This translates into CATSGTDRGDWFF.

This sequence joins TRBV10-3 and TRBJ1-1; 9 bases map to TRBD1. CDR3 size: 14 residues. V lost 6 bases to trimming and J lost 1 base; unmatched junction nucleotides: 3. CDR1 and CDR2 (germline): ENHRY, SYGVKD. The CDR3 DNA is TGTGCCATCAGGGCGACAGGGGGGAACACTGAAGCTTTCTTT. Protein product: CAIRATGGNTEAFF.

The chain has TRBV3-1 (or the pseudogene TRBV3-2) and TRBJ1-2, with D possibly TRBD1 on 5 matching bases. Germline-derived CDR1 and CDR2 are LGHDT and YNNKEL (reference sequence). Between the trimmed V and J ends, which lost 3 bases and 2 bases, there was a span of 22 bases. This CDR3 region has 18 residues. Here the CDR3 reads CASSQDRWGFEKNYGYTF. Here the CDR3 DNA reads TGTGCCAGCAGCCAGGACCGTTGGGGCTTTGAAAAAAACTATGGCTACACCTTC.

V usage is TRBV4-2 and J usage is TRBJ2-3; perhaps TRBD2 as D (5 bases). With 4 bases removed from V and 2 bases from J, the gap between germline ends came to 13 bases. The V gene's germline CDR1 is LGHNA and CDR2 YNFKEQ. The CDR3 is 15 residues long. DNA for the CDR3: TGTGCCAGCAGCCTACGACTAACCCCCACAGATACGCAGTATTTT. Protein sequence: CASSLRLTPTDTQYF.

V is TRBV4-3 and J is TRBJ2-7; 9 bases fit TRBD1. The germline V gene encodes CDR1 LGHNA and CDR2 YSLEER. CDR3 length: 15 residues. V dropped 4 bases and J dropped 2; count of bases not matched to a gene: 6. The CDR3 spells CASSRGQGTAYEQYF. The CDR3 DNA reads as TGCGCCAGCAGCCGAGGACAGGGGACGGCCTACGAGCAGTACTTC.

The V and J genes are TRBV5-4 and TRBJ2-2, with 13 bases matching TRBD2. Germline V lookup: CDR1 SGHNT, CDR2 YYREEE (reference sequence). Trimming took 4 bases from V and 7 from J; bases not matched to a gene: 16. The CDR3 contains 19 residues. The CDR3 sequence: CASSPGAGLAGAHGGELFF. The CDR3 DNA is TGTGCCAGCAGCCCTGGTGCCGGACTAGCGGGAGCCCACGGCGGGGAGCTGTTTTTT.

J is TRBJ1-1 and V is TRBV11-3; D may be TRBD1 (6 bases). The CDR3 contains 15 residues. Trimming stripped 3 bases from V and 1 base from J, with 12 bases between. Germline V gene sequence: CDR1 SGHNT, CDR2 YENEEA. Written as DNA, the CDR3 is TGTGCCAGCAGCTTGTATGGGACAAGGAACACTGAAGCTTTCTTT. Amino acids: CASSLYGTRNTEAFF.

This clone was detected a few times. This rearrangement joins TRBV27 to TRBJ2-7, with D tentatively TRBD2 (6 bases). V lost 3 bases and J 6 bases, leaving 18 bases between the germline ends. CDR1 and CDR2 from the germline V gene are MNHEY and SMNVEV (reference sequence). The CDR3 runs 15 residues. CDR3 sequence: CASSLRLGGGGEQYF. The CDR3, as DNA: TGTGCCAGCAGTTTGAGGTTGGGAGGTGGCGGCGAGCAGTACTTC.

The rearrangement joins TRBV7-8 to TRBJ2-7; D might be TRBD1 (5 bases). Between the trimmed V and J ends, which lost 8 bases and 2 bases, there was a span of 10 bases. Per the germline V gene, CDR1 is SGHVS and CDR2 is FQNEAQ. The CDR3 runs 12 residues. The chain's CDR3 is CASAPTAYEQYF. The CDR3 DNA reads TGTGCCAGCGCCCCGACAGCCTACGAGCAGTACTTC.

The V call is TRBV7-9, the J call TRBJ2-3; 7 nucleotides align to TRBD2. The CDR3 is 18 amino acids. The germline V gene has CDR1 SEHNR and CDR2 FQNEAQ (reference sequence). V trimming: 4 bases; J trimming: 0 bases; junction bases outside the gene matches: 13. CDR3 amino acids: CASSSLAGLGISTDTQYF. CDR3 in DNA: TGTGCCAGCAGCTCGTTAGCGGGCCTCGGGATTAGCACAGATACGCAGTATTTT.

The chain couples TRBV4-1 to TRBJ2-3, with D possibly being TRBD1 (5 bases). The CDR3 contains 16 residues. Trimming shortened V by 0 bases and J by 8 bases, and 18 bases separated the two germline ends. Germline CDR1 MGHRA, CDR2 YSYEKL. CDR3 loop: CASSQEFGQGSGTQYF. In DNA form, the CDR3 reads TGCGCCAGCAGCCAAGAATTCGGCCAGGGTTCAGGTACGCAGTATTTT.

The rearrangement links TRBV7-7 to TRBJ2-2; 11 bases line up with TRBD2. CDR1 is SSHAT and CDR2 is FNYEAQ in the germline V gene (reference sequence). V shed 5 bases, J shed 6 bases, and the junction held 5 bases outside the gene matches. This CDR3 comprises 15 residues. The CDR3, as DNA: TGTGCCAGCAGCCCCGGACTAGCGGGTTCCGGGGAGCTGTTTTTT. Translation: CASSPGLAGSGELFF.

The chain uses TRBV5-6 and TRBJ1-2; 7 nucleotides agree with TRBD1. CDR3 length: 13 amino acids. The V gene's germline CDR1 is SGHDT and CDR2 YYEEEE. V lost 2 bases, J lost 6 bases, and 4 bases stayed unmatched. As DNA, the CDR3 is TGTGCCAGCAGCTTAGGGACAGCAGATGGCTACACCTTC. Protein product: CASSLGTADGYTF. Complete variable domain (other parts from reference TRBV5-6 and TRBJ1-2): DAGVTQSPTHLIKTRGQQVTLRCSPKSGHDTVSWYQQALGQGPQFIFQYYEEEERQRGNFPDRFSGHQFPNYSSELNVNALLLGDSALYLCASSLGTADGYTFGSGTRLTVV.

V usage is TRBV7-2 and J usage is TRBJ2-7; weak D call: TRBD1 (6 bases). Germline V gene data show CDR1 as SGHTA and CDR2 as FQGNSA. The CDR3 has 15 residues. The V and J ends lost 3 bases and 0 bases respectively, with 12 bases between them. The CDR3 spells CASSLKRTASYEQYF. The CDR3 DNA reads as TGTGCCAGCAGCTTGAAAAGGACAGCCTCCTACGAGCAGTACTTC.

V gene TRBV4-3 combines with J gene TRBJ1-1, with D hard to call. Trimming removed 1 base from V and 4 bases from J, with 10 bases in between. Per germline, CDR1 LGHNA and CDR2 YSLEER. The CDR3 length is 14 residues. The CDR3 coding sequence is TGCGCCAGCAGCCAAGGTGCGTCAGGCACTGAAGCTTTCTTT. Translating it yields CASSQGASGTEAFF.

This rearrangement joins TRBV5-6 to TRBJ1-1, with a possible D match to TRBD1 (5 bases). This CDR3 comprises 17 residues. The V and J ends lost 2 bases and 1 base respectively, with 18 bases between them. Germline lookup yields CDR1 SGHDT and CDR2 YYEEEE. Here the CDR3 reads CASSLGTPKPGNTEAFF. CDR3 nucleotides: TGTGCCAGCAGCTTAGGGACTCCAAAACCGGGGAACACTGAAGCTTTCTTT.

The chain combines TRBV10-1 with TRBJ1-1, with TRBD1 as a possible D gene (5 bases). With 3 bases removed from V and 5 bases from J, the gap between germline ends came to 10 bases. The germline gives CDR1 WNHNN, CDR2 SYGVQD (reference sequence). This CDR3 has 13 amino acids. In DNA form, the CDR3 reads TGCGCCAGCAGTGATCCGGGGGTGACTGAAGCTTTCTTT. Amino acid sequence: CASSDPGVTEAFF.

The chain combines TRBV15 with TRBJ1-6, with D unclear. V dropped 5 bases and J dropped 7 bases, with 9 bases sitting between them. Germline loops: CDR1 LNHNV, CDR2 YYDKDF (reference sequence). The CDR3 loop spans 13 amino acids. For the CDR3, the DNA is TGTGCCACCAGCGGGTCTAGGAATTCACCCCTCCACTTT. Residues: CATSGSRNSPLHF.